This TCR beta chain was recorded in a study of Tregs in tolerant kidney transplant recipients. This clone was picked up one time. Its antigen is unknown. Related graft donors supplied nonmyeloablative bone marrow transplants, and mixed chimerism was transient. Unstimulated Tregs (CD4+CD25+CD127-) and CD4+CD25- non-Tregs were sorted from PBMCs. Findings and limits, study-wide: Validation in larger populations is needed because few patients were studied. Biological reproducibility was not directly addressed, but technical replication error appeared minimal. The most relevant donor-specific Treg TCRbeta repertoire apparently came from expansion with activated donor B cells.

Clones were read by immunoSEQ multiplex PCR, and TCRdb kept only the in-frame ones, dropping some. The sample lists roughly 64,000 clones; about 90% were seen once. The sequencing used CD4+ T cells from blood (PBMCs), collected 6 months after the transplant. This receptor was taken from a human patient who received a combined kidney and bone marrow transplant. Some T cells could come from the graft donor.

The CDR3 reads CASIFREGSYNEQFF. The CDR3 DNA reads as TGTGCCAGCATTTTCAGGGAGGGCTCCTACAATGAGCAGTTCTTC. V usage is TRBV2 and J usage is TRBJ2-1; 7 nucleotides match TRBD2. Looked up from germline, CDR1 is SNHLY and CDR2 is FYNNEI. The CDR3 is 15 amino acids. V was clipped by 7 bases and J by 0 bases; unmatched bases: 6.